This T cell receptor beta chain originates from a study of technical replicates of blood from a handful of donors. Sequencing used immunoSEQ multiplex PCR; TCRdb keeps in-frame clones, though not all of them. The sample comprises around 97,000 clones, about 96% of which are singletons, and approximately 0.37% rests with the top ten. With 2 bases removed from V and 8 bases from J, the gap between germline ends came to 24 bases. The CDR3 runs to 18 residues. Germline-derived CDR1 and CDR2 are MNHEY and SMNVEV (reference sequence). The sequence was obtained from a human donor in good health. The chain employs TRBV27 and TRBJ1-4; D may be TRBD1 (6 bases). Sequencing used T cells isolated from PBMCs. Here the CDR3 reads CASSLQGYLAGEGEKLFF. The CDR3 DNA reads TGTGCCAGCAGTTTACAGGGATACCTAGCAGGGGAGGGAGAAAAACTGTTTTTT.